This T cell receptor beta chain was captured by sequencing in a study of identical twins. This clonotype was counted a few times. CDR1 and CDR2 (germline): SGHDT, YYEEEE. Trimming took 0 bases from V and 10 from J; bases not matched to a gene: 6. CDR3 length equals 14 residues. Via MiXCR, TCRdb re-called the 5' RACE reads, giving one row per CDR3 protein. In the table there are 550,000 to 700,000 distinct CDR3 sequences, 21% of which are singletons. A further study also used this sample, focusing on T cells expressing NK-cell markers.

The sequence derives from a woman in her late teens or twenties in good health. Material for sequencing was PBMCs. V and J are TRBV5-6 and TRBJ2-1; 8 nucleotides line up with TRBD1. The CDR3 bases are TGTGCCAGCAGCTTGGGACAGGGGCTGTGGGAGCAGTTCTTC. It encodes CASSLGQGLWEQFF.